This is a list of T cell receptor beta chains from one sample in a study of blood T cell repertoires in COVID-19. Profiling relied on immunoSEQ multiplex PCR, and the TCRdb table lists in-frame clones only, not all of them. In the table there are about 300,000 clones, around 80% of which are singletons. The sample was peripheral blood. The receptors originated from a woman in her fifties or sixties with acute or convalescent COVID-19. Each CDR3 is given with its conserved first and last residue. Fields, in order: J gene, clone size, V gene, D gene, CDR3 DNA, CDR3 protein. D genes are given only for firm matches. For some rows the clone size is stated as once, few or many, or as a class when expanded; others skip it.

TRBJ1-2	once	TRBV10-3	TRBD1	TGTGCCATCAGTGGTGCAGGGGGCGGCTACACCTTC	CAISGAGGGYTF
TRBJ1-3	-	TRBV19	-	TGTGCCAGTACCGTTCCCCGGGAGCCAGGAAACACCATATATTTT	CASTVPREPGNTIYF
TRBJ1-2	-	TRBV5-1	TRBD1	TGCGCCAGCAGCCTTGGGACAGGGACCGGCTACACCTTC	CASSLGTGTGYTF
TRBJ1-1	-	TRBV10-3	-	TGTGCCATCAGCGGTATAGACAGGAACACTGAAGCTTTCTTT	CAISGIDRNTEAFF
TRBJ1-1	-	TRBV6-5	TRBD1	TGTGCCAGCAGTTACGCAGCGACAGGGGGGTACACTGAAGCTTTCTTT	CASSYAATGGYTEAFF
TRBJ2-7	-	TRBV5-4	TRBD2	TGTGCCAGCAGCGTGGGGGGGACTAGGGGTGGCGAGCAGTACTTC	CASSVGGTRGGEQYF
TRBJ2-3	-	TRBV4-2	TRBD2	TGTGCCAGCAGCCAAGCGCGGGGAGGGAGCCTGCTTAGCACAGATACGCAGTATTTT	CASSQARGGSLLSTDTQYF
TRBJ1-6	-	TRBV11-3	-	TGTGCCAGCAGCTTAGAGGCTAATTCACCCCTCCACTTT	CASSLEANSPLHF
TRBJ1-4	-	TRBV4-1	-	TGCGCCAGCAGCCAAGTTGGAGAGGGCCCTTATGGGCAAAAACTGTTTTTT	CASSQVGEGPYGQKLFF
TRBJ1-4	-	TRBV2	TRBD1	TGTGCCAGCAGTCGAGAGGGACAGGCAACTAATGAAAAACTGTTTTTT	CASSREGQATNEKLFF
TRBJ2-2	-	TRBV29-1	-	TGCAGCGCCGAGGAGGGGCGAGGGGAGCTGTTTTTT	CSAEEGRGELFF
TRBJ2-7	-	TRBV9	-	TGTGCCAGCAGCCCCTACTGGGAGGGGGGACATTGGCCCCACGAGCAGTACTTC	CASSPYWEGGHWPHEQYF
TRBJ1-1	-	TRBV3-1/TRBV3-2	TRBD1	TGTGCCAGCAGCCAAGATATCGCAGGGGGGACTGAAGCTTTCTTT	CASSQDIAGGTEAFF
TRBJ1-2	-	TRBV5-6	TRBD1	TGTGCCAGCAGGCAAGGACAGGCCGGACTCTACACCTTC	CASRQGQAGLYTF
TRBJ1-2	-	TRBV27	-	TGTGCCAGCAGTTTAAGCCCTGCAGGGCTTGGAGGCTACACCTTC	CASSLSPAGLGGYTF
TRBJ1-3	-	TRBV18	-	TGTGCCAGCTCACCACCAGCGGGCCAGGACTTTGGAAACACCATATATTTT	CASSPPAGQDFGNTIYF